This T cell receptor (beta chain) was recovered during a study of CXCR3-negative and CXCR3-positive naive CD8 T cells. Study-level background: Roughly 140 million TRB reads were obtained in total, which works out to about 1.5 +/- 0.3 million per library.

Sorts performed in triplicate captured hundreds of thousands of cells each from every CD8+ T cell subset. On this clonotype: The antigen remains unidentified.

General study results and limits: The TRBV-TRBJ usage of naive CXCR3-negative and CXCR3-positive cells was similar, but that of memory cells differed. Relative to CXCR3-negative naive cells, CXCR3-positive naive cells had more hydrophobic TRB CDR3s.

Per the germline V gene, CDR1 is MNHEY and CDR2 is SVGAGI. CDR3 length: 15 amino acids. TRB cDNA was prepared as libraries by UMI-labeled 5' RACE. Reprocessing the 5' RACE reads, TCRdb reports a single entry for every CDR3 protein and omits DNA. Listed are some 50,000 distinct CDR3 sequences; 0.55% to 0.6% falls within the top ten. The chain has TRBV6-5 and TRBJ1-5. Sequencing was done on a sample of naive CXCR3+ CD8+ T cells from blood. Subset reported: CD45RO-CCR7+CD27+CD95- naive CD8+ T cells expressing CXCR3 (TNR3+). This clonotype originated in a human donor in good health. Some clones in this sample may be carry-over from other donors' samples. This chain's CDR3 is CASSYGHHSNQPQHF.